These 24 T cell receptor beta chains share one sample of origin, sequenced in a study of graft-versus-host responses after intestinal transplantation. Sequencing was performed with immunoSEQ multiplex PCR; in TCRdb, only in-frame clones are kept and a portion is missing. Of 90,000 to 150,000 clones in the sample, 85% to 95% are singletons; the top ten hold around 0.12%. These receptors are not linked to any known antigen. The material was unstimulated CD4+ T cells sorted from spleen or lymph node cells, obtained before intestinal transplant. These receptor sequences come from a human donor who received an intestinal transplant.

The chain links TRBV5-1 to TRBJ1-4; 8 bases agree with TRBD1. V shed 4 bases, J shed 5 bases, and the junction held 4 bases outside the gene matches. CDR1 SGHRS and CDR2 YFSETQ come from the germline V gene. The CDR3 runs 14 residues. CDR3 region: CASSRTGFNEKLFF. In DNA form, the CDR3 reads TGCGCCAGCAGCCGGACAGGGTTCAATGAAAAACTGTTTTTT.

The V call is TRBV6-6, the J call TRBJ2-2, with TRBD1 matching 11 bases. This CDR3 comprises 14 residues. Germline V CDR1 and CDR2: MNHNY, SVGAGI (reference sequence). With 6 bases clipped from V and 7 bases from J, the junction kept 4 bases outside the gene matches. The CDR3 nucleotides are TGTGCCAGCAGGAGGGACAGGGGGGGCGGGGAGCTGTTTTTT. This gives the protein CASRRDRGGGELFF.

The chain couples TRBV7-6 to TRBJ2-3; TRBD2 matches 12 bases. With V trimmed by 4 bases and J by 0 bases, 2 bases remained unmatched. The CDR3 spans 16 residues. Germline loops: CDR1 SGHVS, CDR2 FNYEAQ. This CDR3 reads CASSSGLAGSTDTQYF. The CDR3 region has the DNA TGTGCCAGCAGCTCCGGACTAGCGGGAAGCACAGATACGCAGTATTTT.

Only one count was recorded for this clone. The J gene is TRBJ1-1, the V gene TRBV28; D is perhaps TRBD1 (5 bases). CDR3 size: 15 residues. Trimming cost V 0 bases and J 5 bases, with 13 bases left between them. Per germline, CDR1 MDHEN and CDR2 SYDVKM. In nucleotides, the CDR3 is TGTGCCAGCAGTTTATGGGGCAGGGAGGAAACTGAAGCTTTCTTT. Amino acid sequence: CASSLWGREETEAFF.

The gene calls are TRBV19 and TRBJ2-7; possibly TRBD2 for D (5 bases). Per the germline V gene, CDR1 is LNHDA and CDR2 is SQIVND (reference sequence). CDR3 length equals 13 residues. The ends were cut back, 2 bases at V and 6 bases at J, with 11 bases in the middle. The CDR3 reads CASSIIGRGEQYF. The CDR3 bases are TGTGCCAGTAGTATAATCGGCCGGGGCGAGCAGTACTTC.

The rearrangement joins TRBV25-1 to TRBJ2-7; 8 bases are a match to TRBD1. Germline V gene data show CDR1 as MGHDK and CDR2 as SYGVNS. Trimming took 3 bases from V and 5 from J; bases not matched to a gene: 3. The CDR3 length is 13 residues. The CDR3 loop is CASSDYRGNEQYF. CDR3 DNA: TGTGCCAGCAGTGACTACAGGGGGAACGAGCAGTACTTC.

Only one count was recorded for this clone. This chain joins TRBV27 and TRBJ2-1, with a tentative D call TRBD1 (6 bases). V was trimmed by 7 bases and J by 4 bases, leaving 17 bases between them. Germline V gives CDR1 MNHEY, CDR2 SMNVEV (reference sequence). CDR3 size: 15 residues. CDR3 nucleotides: TGTGCCAGCACCCGCCCAGGGGCCACTTACAATGAGCAGTTCTTC. Protein: CASTRPGATYNEQFF.

The V call is TRBV5-1, the J call TRBJ2-1; 8 bases match TRBD2. The V gene's germline CDR1 is SGHRS and CDR2 YFSETQ. The CDR3 totals 15 residues. The V gene end was trimmed by 0 bases and the J gene end by 8 bases; junction bases not matched to a gene: 7. CDR3 nucleotide sequence: TGCGCCAGCAGCTTGGCGAGCGGGAGTATCGATGAGCAGTTCTTC. Translated, it gives CASSLASGSIDEQFF.

This sequence joins TRBV7-9 and TRBJ1-3; 9 bases are a match to TRBD1. Germline CDR1 reads SEHNR; CDR2 reads FQNEAQ (reference sequence). The CDR3 runs to 15 residues. V dropped 5 bases and J dropped 4; count of bases not matched to a gene: 6. The CDR3 DNA reads as TGTGCCAGCAGCCCAAACAGGGGGCCCGGAAACACCATATATTTT. Translated, it gives CASSPNRGPGNTIYF.

As concerns this clone: Because it lacks the conserved phenylalanine or tryptophan at the end, this CDR3 is likely a read error. No DNA is shown, since the ends of the CDR3 on it are uncertain; the CDR3 is the one TCRdb lists. V usage is TRBV7-2 and J usage is TRBJ1-1. The germline CDR1 and CDR2 sequences are SGHTA and FQGNSA. The CDR3 is 12 amino acids in total, end residues counted. The chain's CDR3 is CASSLAGFAAPG.

This chain links TRBV7-3 with TRBJ1-1, with 9 bases lining up with TRBD1. The CDR3 totals 15 residues. Germline V gives CDR1 SGHTA, CDR2 FQGTGA. The junction had 7 bases not matched to a gene; V was cut back by 4 bases and J by 4 bases. The CDR3: CASSSGGQGITEAFF. For the CDR3, the DNA is TGTGCCAGCAGCTCCGGTGGACAGGGGATCACTGAAGCTTTCTTT.

The chain couples TRBV18 to TRBJ2-7, with a possible D match to TRBD1 (5 bases). In germline, CDR1 is KGHSH, CDR2 LQKENI. The V gene lost 3 bases and the J gene lost 3 bases, with 9 bases spanning the gap. There are 13 residues in the CDR3. CDR3 loop: CASSPDKVYEQYF. The CDR3 DNA follows: TGTGCCAGCTCACCGGACAAGGTCTACGAGCAGTACTTC. The whole variable domain, filled in from reference TRBV18 and TRBJ2-7, reads NAGVMQNPRHLVRRRGQEARLRCSPMKGHSHVYWYRQLPEEGLKFMVYLQKENIIDESGMPKERFSAEFPKEGPSILRIQQVVRGDSAAYFCASSPDKVYEQYFGPGTRLTVT.

This rearrangement joins TRBV6-1 to TRBJ2-5; D not certain. Trimming cost V 6 bases and J 7 bases, with 9 bases left between them. CDR1 and CDR2 (germline): MNHNS, SASEGT. This CDR3 is built from 11 residues. The CDR3 DNA reads TGTGCCAGCAGCGGCATACGGACCCAGTACTTC. The encoded protein is CASSGIRTQYF.

The chain has TRBV7-9 and TRBJ1-5; D is unclear. This CDR3 spans 13 amino acids. The germline V gene has CDR1 SEHNR and CDR2 FQNEAQ (reference sequence). Trimming took off 5 bases at V and 4 bases at J, with 9 bases between the two ends. The CDR3 here is CASSQGWNQPQHF. The CDR3 nucleotides are TGTGCCAGCAGCCAAGGGTGGAATCAGCCCCAGCATTTT.

V and J are TRBV28 and TRBJ2-7; the match to TRBD1 covers 9 bases. Germline CDR1 and CDR2: MDHEN and SYDVKM. Losses at the gene ends were 8 bases for V and 6 bases for J; bases not matched to a gene: 8. This CDR3 region has 13 residues. CDR3: CASGPGTGFEQYF. For the CDR3, the DNA is TGTGCCAGCGGACCCGGGACAGGGTTCGAGCAGTACTTC.

The chain links TRBV11-3 to TRBJ2-7; 10 nucleotides align to TRBD2. Germline CDR1 is SGHNT and CDR2 is YENEEA. The V segment lost 3 bases and the J segment 0 bases; nucleotides outside the gene matches: 2. This CDR3 has 15 amino acids. This CDR3 reads CASSLGLANSYEQYF. The DNA for the CDR3 is TGTGCCAGCAGCTTGGGACTAGCGAACTCCTACGAGCAGTACTTC.

The chain uses TRBV6-1 and TRBJ1-2; a weak D match, TRBD1 (5 bases). CDR3 length equals 13 residues. The ends were cut back, 5 bases at V and 7 bases at J, with 14 bases in the middle. CDR1 is MNHNS, CDR2 SASEGT, per germline. The DNA for the CDR3 is TGTGCCAGCAGTTATGCAGGGATGAGTGGCTACACCTTC. Residues: CASSYAGMSGYTF.

The V gene is TRBV5-1, the J gene TRBJ2-5; a weak D match, TRBD2 (5 bases). The V gene lost 1 base and the J gene lost 4 bases, with 11 bases spanning the gap. Germline lookup yields CDR1 SGHRS and CDR2 YFSETQ. The CDR3 is made up of 14 amino acids. In nucleotides, the CDR3 is TGCGCCAGCAGCTTGTCTAGCTCCCCAGAGACCCAGTACTTC. Protein: CASSLSSSPETQYF.

The rearrangement joins TRBV7-6 to TRBJ1-5; 10 positions agree with TRBD1. V trimming: 4 bases; J trimming: 7 bases; junction bases outside the gene matches: 7. Per germline, CDR1 SGHVS and CDR2 FNYEAQ. The CDR3 runs 15 residues. The CDR3 nucleotides read TGTGCCAGCAGCTCCGGGGACAGGGGAAACCAGCCCCAGCATTTT. Its protein is CASSSGDRGNQPQHF. Complete variable domain (other parts from reference TRBV7-6 and TRBJ1-5): GAGVSQSPRYKVTKRGQDVALRCDPISGHVSLYWYRQALGQGPEFLTYFNYEAQQDKSGLPNDRFSAERPEGSISTLTIQRTEQRDSAMYRCASSSGDRGNQPQHFGDGTRLSIL.

The V call is TRBV28, the J call TRBJ1-1, with D possibly TRBD1 on 5 matching bases. CDR3 length: 14 amino acids. CDR1 and CDR2 (germline): MDHEN, SYDVKM. Trimming pared 2 bases from V and 2 bases from J, leaving 9 bases between. The CDR3 is CASSLGAGNTEAFF. Here the CDR3 DNA reads TGTGCCAGCAGTTTAGGGGCGGGAAACACTGAAGCTTTCTTT. The complete variable domain, with remaining parts taken from reference TRBV28 and TRBJ1-1, reads DVKVTQSSRYLVKRTGEKVFLECVQDMDHENMFWYRQDPGLGLRLIYFSYDVKMKEKGDIPEGYSVSREKKERFSLILESASTNQTSMYLCASSLGAGNTEAFFGQGTRLTVV.

This chain connects TRBV5-1 to TRBJ2-1; TRBD1 might be the D (6 bases). Trimming left V 4 bases short and J 3 bases short, with 20 bases between. The CDR3 is made up of 17 amino acids. Germline loops: CDR1 SGHRS, CDR2 YFSETQ. CDR3 nucleotides: TGCGCCAGCAGCCCGTGGACACCCATCAGGGGCTACAATGAGCAGTTCTTC. This translates into CASSPWTPIRGYNEQFF.

This clone was picked up a small number of times. This chain links TRBV6-5 with TRBJ2-2; 7 nucleotides match TRBD2. Trimming cost V 5 bases and J 7 bases; bases outside gene matches: 7. The CDR3 runs 14 residues. Germline V lookup: CDR1 MNHEY, CDR2 SVGAGI. Written as DNA, the CDR3 is TGTGCCAGCAGTCAACTAGCGTATGGCGGGGAGCTGTTTTTT. It yields the protein CASSQLAYGGELFF.

The CDR3 nucleotides are TGCGCCAGCAGCCAGGGACTTCTAGAGACCCAGTACTTC. Translated, it gives CASSQGLLETQYF. V and J are TRBV4-1 and TRBJ2-5, with a possible D match to TRBD2 (6 bases). The CDR3 has 13 residues. Germline lookup yields CDR1 MGHRA and CDR2 YSYEKL. V dropped 3 bases and J dropped 4 bases, with 9 bases sitting between them.

This clone was observed once. The genes are TRBV5-1 and TRBJ1-3, with no clear D. The CDR3 contains 15 residues. V shed 1 base and J shed 0 bases, with 8 bases lying between them. Germline V CDR1 and CDR2: SGHRS, YFSETQ. The CDR3, as DNA: TGCGCCAGCAGCTTGCAACCAGTCTCTGGAAACACCATATATTTT. Protein sequence: CASSLQPVSGNTIYF.